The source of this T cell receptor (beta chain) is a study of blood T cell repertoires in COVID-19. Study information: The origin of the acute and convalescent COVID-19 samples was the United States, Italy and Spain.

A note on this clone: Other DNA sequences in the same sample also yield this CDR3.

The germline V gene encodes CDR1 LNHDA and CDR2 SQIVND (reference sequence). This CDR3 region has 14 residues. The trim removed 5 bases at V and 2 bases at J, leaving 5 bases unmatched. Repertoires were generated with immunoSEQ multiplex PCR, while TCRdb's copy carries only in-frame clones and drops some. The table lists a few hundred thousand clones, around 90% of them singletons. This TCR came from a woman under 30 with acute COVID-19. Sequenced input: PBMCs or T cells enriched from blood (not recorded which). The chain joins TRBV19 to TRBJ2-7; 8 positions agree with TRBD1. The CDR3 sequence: CASSAGTGAYEQYF. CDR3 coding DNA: TGTGCCAGTAGTGCCGGGACAGGAGCCTACGAGCAGTACTTC.